This entry describes one TCR beta chain. This sample stems from a study of blood T cell repertoires in COVID-19. For the study at large: Italy, Spain and the United States were the sources of the convalescent and acute COVID-19 samples. The cDNA or gDNA used as material had been derived from T cells, B-cell-depleted T cells, or PBMCs.

As originally analysed: Reference gene primer amplification in the assay estimated nucleated cell counts. Sequenced by immunoSEQ multiplex PCR; TCRdb stores in-frame clones only, minus some. D and trimming come from the DNA, and the V and J calls and clone size come from that table. In the table there are 200,000 or so clones, about 88% of which are singletons. The CDR3 sequence is 14 residues long. Germline CDR1 MRHNA, CDR2 SNTAGT. The J segment lost 4 bases and the V segment lost 4 bases, leaving 5 bases of the junction unmatched. The chain combines TRBV6-4 with TRBJ1-1; 8 nucleotides align to TRBD1. Input material: peripheral blood. This clonotype originated in an older woman with acute or convalescent COVID-19. CDR3 coding DNA: TGTGCCAGCAGTGTTGACAGGGGTACCACTGAAGCTTTCTTT. Translating it yields CASSVDRGTTEAFF.